This T cell receptor beta chain is from a study of a mutant IDH1 vaccine in newly diagnosed glioma. Study summary: Either 4-6 weeks after radiotherapy alone or alongside temozolomide, vaccination was begun. General study results and limits: Researchers report vaccine-induced immune responses in approximately 93% of patients.

The CDR3 sequence is 14 residues long. Germline lookup yields CDR1 SGDLS and CDR2 YYNGEE. Trimming removed 0 bases from V and 3 bases from J, with 10 bases in between. Using immunoSEQ multiplex PCR, the repertoire was profiled, and TCRdb retains in-frame clones only, with some absent. The sample holds around 60,000 clones; 89% are singletons and the top ten take 1.9%. As for this clone: Its antigen is unknown.

Sample time point: week 11, during vaccination. Each vaccine dose was 300 ug of mutant IDH1 20-mer peptide, with topical imiquimod. The material sequenced was PBMCs, taken from a glioma patient whose treatment included an IDH1 peptide vaccine. The chain combines TRBV9 with TRBJ2-7, with D perhaps TRBD1 or TRBD2 (5 bases each). The sequence came from a man aged 40-55 years with glioma. The CDR3, as DNA: TGTGCCAGCAGCGTAGGGGGGTTCGGCTACGAGCAGTACTTC. It codes for CASSVGGFGYEQYF. Variable domain in full (rest from reference TRBV9 and TRBJ2-7): DSGVTQTPKHLITATGQRVTLRCSPRSGDLSVYWYQQSLDQGLQFLIQYYNGEERAKGNILERFSAQQFPDLHSELNLSSLELGDSALYFCASSVGGFGYEQYFGPGTRLTVT.